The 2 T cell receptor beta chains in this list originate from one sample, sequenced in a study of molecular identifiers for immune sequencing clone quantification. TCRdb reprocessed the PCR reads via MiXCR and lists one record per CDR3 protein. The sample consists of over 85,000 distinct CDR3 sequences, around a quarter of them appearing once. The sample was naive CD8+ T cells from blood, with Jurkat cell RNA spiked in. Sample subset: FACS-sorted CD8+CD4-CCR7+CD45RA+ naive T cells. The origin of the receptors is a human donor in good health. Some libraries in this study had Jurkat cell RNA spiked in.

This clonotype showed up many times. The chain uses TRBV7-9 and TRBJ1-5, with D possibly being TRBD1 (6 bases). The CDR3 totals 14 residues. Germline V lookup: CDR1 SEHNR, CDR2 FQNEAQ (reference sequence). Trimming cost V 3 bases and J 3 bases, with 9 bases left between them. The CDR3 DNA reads TGTGCCAGCAGCTTTGGACAGAACAATCAGCCCCAGCATTTT. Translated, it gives CASSFGQNNQPQHF.

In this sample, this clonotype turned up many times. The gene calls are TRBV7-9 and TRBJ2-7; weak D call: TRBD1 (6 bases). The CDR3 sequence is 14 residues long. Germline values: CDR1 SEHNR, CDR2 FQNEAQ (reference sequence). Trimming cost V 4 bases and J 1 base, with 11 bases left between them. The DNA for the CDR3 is TGTGCCAGCAGCTCGGGGACAACATCCTACGAGCAGTACTTC. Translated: CASSSGTTSYEQYF. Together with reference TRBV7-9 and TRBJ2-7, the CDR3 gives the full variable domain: DTGVSQNPRHKITKRGQNVTFRCDPISEHNRLYWYRQTLGQGPEFLTYFQNEAQLEKSRLLSDRFSAERPKGSFSTLEIQRTEQGDSAMYLCASSSGTTSYEQYFGPGTRLTVT.